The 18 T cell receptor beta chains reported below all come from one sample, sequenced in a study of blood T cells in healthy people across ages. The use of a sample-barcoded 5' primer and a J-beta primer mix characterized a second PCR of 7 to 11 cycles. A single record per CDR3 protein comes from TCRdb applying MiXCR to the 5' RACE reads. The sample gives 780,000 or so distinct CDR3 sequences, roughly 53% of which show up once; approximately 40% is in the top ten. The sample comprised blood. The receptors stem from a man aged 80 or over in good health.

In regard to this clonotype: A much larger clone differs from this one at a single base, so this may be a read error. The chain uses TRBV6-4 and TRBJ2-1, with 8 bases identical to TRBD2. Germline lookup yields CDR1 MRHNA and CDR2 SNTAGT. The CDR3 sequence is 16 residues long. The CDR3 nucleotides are TGTGCCAGCAGTGACTCCAGCGGGAGCTCCTACACTGAGCAGTTCTTC. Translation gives CASSDSSGSSYTEQFF.

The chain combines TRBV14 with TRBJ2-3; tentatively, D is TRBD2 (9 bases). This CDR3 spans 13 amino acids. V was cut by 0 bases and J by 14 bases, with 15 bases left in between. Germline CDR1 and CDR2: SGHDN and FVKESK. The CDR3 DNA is TGTGCCAGCAGCCAAGATCTAGCGGGGACAGGGTATTTT. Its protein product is CASSQDLAGTGYF.

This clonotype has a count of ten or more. The CDR3 DNA reads TGCAGTGCTAGAGATCACAGGGGGCAGCATGGCTACACCTTC. It yields the protein CSARDHRGQHGYTF. The rearrangement links TRBV20-1 to TRBJ1-2; 9 bases are a match to TRBD1. V lost 0 bases to trimming and J lost 6 bases; unmatched junction nucleotides: 5. The CDR3 sequence is 14 residues long. In germline, CDR1 is DFQATT, CDR2 SNEGSKA (reference sequence).

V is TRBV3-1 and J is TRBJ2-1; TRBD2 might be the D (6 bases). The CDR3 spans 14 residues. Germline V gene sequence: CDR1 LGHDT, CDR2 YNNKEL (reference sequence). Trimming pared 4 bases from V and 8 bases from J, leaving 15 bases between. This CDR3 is CASSRYRERDEQFF. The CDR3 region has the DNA TGTGCCAGCAGCCGCTATCGGGAGCGGGATGAGCAGTTCTTC.

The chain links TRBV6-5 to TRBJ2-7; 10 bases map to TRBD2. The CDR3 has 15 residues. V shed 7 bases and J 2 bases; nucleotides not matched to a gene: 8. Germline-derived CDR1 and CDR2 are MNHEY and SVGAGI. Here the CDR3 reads CASKPLAGAAYEQYF. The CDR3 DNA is TGTGCCAGCAAACCCCTAGCGGGAGCGGCCTACGAGCAGTACTTC.

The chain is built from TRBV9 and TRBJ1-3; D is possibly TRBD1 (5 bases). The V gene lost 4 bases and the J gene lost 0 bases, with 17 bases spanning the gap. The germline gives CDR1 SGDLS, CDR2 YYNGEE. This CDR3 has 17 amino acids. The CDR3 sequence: CASSPRGHSLSGNTIYF. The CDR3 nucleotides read TGTGCCAGCAGCCCACGCGGACATTCCCTCTCTGGAAACACCATATATTTT.

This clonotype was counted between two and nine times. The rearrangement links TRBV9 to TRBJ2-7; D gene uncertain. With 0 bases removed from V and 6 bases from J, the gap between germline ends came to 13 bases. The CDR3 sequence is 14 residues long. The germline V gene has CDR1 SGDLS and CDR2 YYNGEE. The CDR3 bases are TGTGCCAGCAGCGTAGCGCGGTACGGCAGCGAGCAGTACTTC. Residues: CASSVARYGSEQYF.

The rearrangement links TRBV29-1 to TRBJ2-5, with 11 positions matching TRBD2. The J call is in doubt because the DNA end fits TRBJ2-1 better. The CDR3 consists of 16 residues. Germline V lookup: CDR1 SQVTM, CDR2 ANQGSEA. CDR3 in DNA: TGCAGCGTTGAAACCGGGCTAGCGGGAGGCGCAGAGACCCAGTTCTTC. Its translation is CSVETGLAGGAETQFF.

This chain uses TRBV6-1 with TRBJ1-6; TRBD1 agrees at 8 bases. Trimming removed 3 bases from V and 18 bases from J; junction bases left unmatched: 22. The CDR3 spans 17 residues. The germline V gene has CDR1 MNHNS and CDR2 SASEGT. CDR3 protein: CASSEKIRQGPGTTPHF. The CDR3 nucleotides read TGTGCCAGCAGTGAGAAGATTAGACAGGGGCCGGGAACAACCCCCCACTTT.

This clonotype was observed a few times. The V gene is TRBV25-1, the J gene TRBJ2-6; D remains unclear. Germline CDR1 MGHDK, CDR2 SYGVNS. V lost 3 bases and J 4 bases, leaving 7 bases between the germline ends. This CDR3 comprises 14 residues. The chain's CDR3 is CASSDRHGANVLTF. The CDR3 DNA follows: TGTGCCAGCAGTGACCGCCACGGGGCCAACGTCCTGACTTTC.

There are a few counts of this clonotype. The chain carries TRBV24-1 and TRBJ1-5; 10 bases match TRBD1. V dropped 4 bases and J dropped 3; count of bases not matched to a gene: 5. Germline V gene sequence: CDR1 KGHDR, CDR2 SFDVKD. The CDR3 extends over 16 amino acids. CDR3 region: CATSDRGTGDNQPQHF. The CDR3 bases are TGTGCCACCAGTGACCGTGGGACAGGGGACAATCAGCCCCAGCATTTT.

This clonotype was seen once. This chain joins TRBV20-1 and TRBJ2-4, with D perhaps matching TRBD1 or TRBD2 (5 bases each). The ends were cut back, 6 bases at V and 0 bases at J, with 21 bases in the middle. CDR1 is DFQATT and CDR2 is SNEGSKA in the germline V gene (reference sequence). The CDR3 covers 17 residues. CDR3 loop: CSAVGDWWGRAKNIQYF. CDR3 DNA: TGCAGTGCCGTTGGAGACTGGTGGGGGAGAGCCAAAAACATTCAGTACTTC.

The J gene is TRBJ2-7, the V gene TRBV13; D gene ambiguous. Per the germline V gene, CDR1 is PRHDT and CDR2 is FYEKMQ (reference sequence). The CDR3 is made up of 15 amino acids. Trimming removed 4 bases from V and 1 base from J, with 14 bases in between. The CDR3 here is CASSSGKKPSYEQYF. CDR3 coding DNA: TGTGCCAGCAGCTCAGGCAAGAAACCGTCCTACGAGCAGTACTTC.

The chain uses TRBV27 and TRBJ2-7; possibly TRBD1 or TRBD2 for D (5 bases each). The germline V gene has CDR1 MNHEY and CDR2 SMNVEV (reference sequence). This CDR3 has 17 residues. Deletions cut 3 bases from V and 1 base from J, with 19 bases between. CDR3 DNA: TGTGCCAGCAGTTTCCAGTGGGACCTAGGCGATTCCTACGAGCAGTACTTC. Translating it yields CASSFQWDLGDSYEQYF.

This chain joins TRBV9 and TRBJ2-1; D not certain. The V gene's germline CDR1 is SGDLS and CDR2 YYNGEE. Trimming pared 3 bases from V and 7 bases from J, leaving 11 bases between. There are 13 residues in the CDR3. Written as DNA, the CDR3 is TGTGCCAGCAGCGCGGCCGCTGGGAATGAGCAGTTCTTC. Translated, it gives CASSAAAGNEQFF.

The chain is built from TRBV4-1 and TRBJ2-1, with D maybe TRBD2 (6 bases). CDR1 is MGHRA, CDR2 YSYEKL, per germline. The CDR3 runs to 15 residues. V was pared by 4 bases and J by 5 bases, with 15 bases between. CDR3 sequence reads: CASSRLGERDNEQFF. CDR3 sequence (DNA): TGCGCCAGCAGCCGCCTTGGGGAGCGGGACAATGAGCAGTTCTTC.

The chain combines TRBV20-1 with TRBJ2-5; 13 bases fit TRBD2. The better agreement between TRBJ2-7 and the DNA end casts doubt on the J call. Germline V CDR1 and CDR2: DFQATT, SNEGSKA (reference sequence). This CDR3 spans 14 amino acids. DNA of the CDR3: TGCAGTGCTTACGGACTAGCGGGAGTCTACGAGCAGTACTTC. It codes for CSAYGLAGVYEQYF.

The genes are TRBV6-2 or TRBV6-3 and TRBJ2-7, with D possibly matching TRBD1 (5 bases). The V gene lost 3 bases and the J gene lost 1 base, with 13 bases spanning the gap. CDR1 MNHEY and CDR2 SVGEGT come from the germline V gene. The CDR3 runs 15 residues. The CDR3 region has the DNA TGTGCCAGCAGTTATGGCAGGACACCGTCCTACGAGCAGTACTTC. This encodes CASSYGRTPSYEQYF.